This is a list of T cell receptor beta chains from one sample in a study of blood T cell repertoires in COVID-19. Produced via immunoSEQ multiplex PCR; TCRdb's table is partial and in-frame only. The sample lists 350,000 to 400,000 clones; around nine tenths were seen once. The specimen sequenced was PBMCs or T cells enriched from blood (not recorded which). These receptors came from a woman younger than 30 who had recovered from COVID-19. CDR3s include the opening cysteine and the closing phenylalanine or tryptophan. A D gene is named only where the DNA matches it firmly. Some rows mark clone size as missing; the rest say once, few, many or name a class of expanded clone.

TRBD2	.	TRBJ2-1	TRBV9	CASSVDPGLGGGEQFF	TGTGCCAGCAGCGTAGACCCGGGACTAGGTGGAGGGGAGCAGTTCTTC
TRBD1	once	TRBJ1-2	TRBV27	CASSSGQVIRDGYTF	TGTGCCAGCAGTTCCGGACAGGTCATTAGGGATGGCTACACCTTC
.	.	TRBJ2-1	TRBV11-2	CASSLGLASNEQFF	TGTGCCAGCAGCTTAGGGCTAGCGAGTAATGAGCAGTTCTTC
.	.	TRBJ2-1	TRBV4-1	CASSDDREDNEQFF	TGCGCCAGCAGCGATGACAGGGAGGACAATGAGCAGTTCTTC
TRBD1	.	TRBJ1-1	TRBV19	CASSLDRVSTEAFF	TGTGCCAGTAGTCTGGACAGGGTATCCACTGAAGCTTTCTTT
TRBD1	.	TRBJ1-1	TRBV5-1	CASSPQTGRDTEAFF	TGCGCCAGCAGCCCGCAGACAGGGCGTGATACTGAAGCTTTCTTT
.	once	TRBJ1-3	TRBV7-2	CASSLVLFGDTIYF	TGTGCCAGCAGCTTAGTTCTATTCGGGGACACCATATATTTT
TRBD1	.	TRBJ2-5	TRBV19	CASSRTGGRETQYF	TGTGCCAGTAGTAGGACAGGGGGGAGGGAGACCCAGTACTTC
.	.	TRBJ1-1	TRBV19	CASSRRDLNTEAFF	TGTGCCAGTAGTAGGCGGGACCTCAACACTGAAGCTTTCTTT
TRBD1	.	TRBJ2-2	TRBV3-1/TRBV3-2	CASSQMPTGVTGELFF	TGTGCCAGCAGCCAAATGCCCACAGGGGTAACCGGGGAGCTGTTTTTT
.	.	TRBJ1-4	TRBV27	CASSLRAGREVEKLFF	TGTGCCAGCAGTTTACGGGCAGGGAGGGAAGTTGAAAAACTGTTTTTT
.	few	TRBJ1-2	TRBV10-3	CAISAGSGKLRYGYTF	TGTGCCATCAGTGCCGGGTCAGGGAAACTTCGCTATGGCTACACCTTC
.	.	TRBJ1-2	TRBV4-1	CASSQRPWEDYGYTF	TGCGCCAGCAGCCAACGACCCTGGGAGGACTATGGCTACACCTTC
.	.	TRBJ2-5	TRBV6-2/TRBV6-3	CASSYPAGTGETQYF	TGTGCCAGCAGTTACCCTGCCGGGACTGGAGAGACCCAGTACTTC
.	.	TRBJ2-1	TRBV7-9	CASSFAGSSYNEQFF	TGTGCCAGCAGCTTTGCGGGGAGCTCCTACAATGAGCAGTTCTTC
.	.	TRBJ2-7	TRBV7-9	CASSADRYEQYF	TGTGCCAGCAGCGCCGACAGATACGAGCAGTACTTC
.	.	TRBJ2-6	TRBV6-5	CASSPGHRGANVLTF	TGTGCCAGCAGTCCCGGTCATAGAGGGGCCAACGTCCTGACTTTC
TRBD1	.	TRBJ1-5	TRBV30	CAWSPDHRGDQPQHF	TGTGCCTGGAGTCCCGATCACAGGGGGGATCAGCCCCAGCATTTT
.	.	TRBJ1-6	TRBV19	CASRVGSYNSPLHF	TGTGCCAGTAGGGTGGGCAGCTATAATTCACCCCTCCACTTT
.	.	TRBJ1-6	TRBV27	CASADKVGRLDSPLHF	TGTGCCAGCGCAGATAAAGTGGGCAGGCTGGATTCACCCCTCCACTTT
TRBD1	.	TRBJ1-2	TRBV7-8	CASSIRTGGTNYGYTF	TGTGCCAGCAGCATTCGTACAGGGGGCACTAACTATGGCTACACCTTC
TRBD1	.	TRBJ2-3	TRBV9	CASSFVGQGGDTQYF	TGTGCCAGCAGCTTCGTTGGACAGGGTGGGGATACGCAGTATTTT
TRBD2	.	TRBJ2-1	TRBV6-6	CASSPGLAGPNEQFF	TGTGCCAGCAGTCCGGGACTAGCGGGCCCCAATGAGCAGTTCTTC
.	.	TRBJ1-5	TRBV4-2	CASSPGWGLKDSNQPQHF	TGTGCCAGCAGCCCGGGGTGGGGGCTAAAAGATAGCAATCAGCCCCAGCATTTT
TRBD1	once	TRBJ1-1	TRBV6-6	CASSYNTGVNTEAFF	TGTGCCAGCAGCTACAATACAGGGGTGAACACTGAAGCTTTCTTT
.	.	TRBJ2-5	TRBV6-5	CASSYSYLETQYF	TGTGCCAGCAGTTACTCCTATTTGGAGACCCAGTACTTC
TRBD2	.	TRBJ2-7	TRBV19	CASSSSSGSYYEQYF	TGTGCCAGTAGTTCATCTAGCGGGTCTTACTACGAGCAGTACTTC
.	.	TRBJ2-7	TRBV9	CASSVLGTQGAEQYF	TGTGCCAGCAGCGTATTAGGGACACAGGGAGCCGAGCAGTACTTC
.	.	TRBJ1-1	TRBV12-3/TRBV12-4	CASSSRTVTEAFF	TGTGCCAGCAGTTCTCGGACAGTAACGGAAGCTTTCTTT
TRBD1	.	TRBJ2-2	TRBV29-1	CSVEDGGQGRSTGELFF	TGCAGCGTTGAAGATGGTGGACAGGGGAGAAGCACCGGGGAGCTGTTTTTT
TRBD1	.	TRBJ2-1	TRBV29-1	CSVDRDRNNEQFF	TGCAGCGTTGATAGGGACAGGAACAATGAGCAGTTCTTC
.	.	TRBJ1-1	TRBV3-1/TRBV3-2	CASSQEPAGTEAFF	TGTGCCAGCAGCCAAGAGCCCGCGGGCACTGAAGCTTTCTTT
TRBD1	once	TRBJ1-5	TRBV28	CASRTGDQPQHF	TGTGCCAGCAGGACAGGGGATCAGCCCCAGCATTTT
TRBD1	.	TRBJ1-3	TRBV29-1	CSVTTGAGNTIYF	TGCAGCGTCACTACAGGGGCCGGAAACACCATATATTTT
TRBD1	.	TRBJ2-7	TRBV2	CASSEYRGYEQYF	TGTGCCAGCAGTGAATACAGGGGCTACGAGCAGTACTTC
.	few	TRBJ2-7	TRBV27	CASKLQGSSYEQYF	TGTGCCAGCAAGCTACAGGGATCTTCCTACGAGCAGTACTTC
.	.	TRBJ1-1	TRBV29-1	CSAVHTEAFF	TGCAGCGCCGTTCACACTGAAGCTTTCTTT
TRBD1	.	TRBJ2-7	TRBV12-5	CASGLATGTVSYEQYF	TGTGCTAGTGGTTTGGCCACCGGGACAGTCTCCTACGAGCAGTACTTC
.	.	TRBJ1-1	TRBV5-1	CASSLTPNTEAFF	TGCGCCAGCAGCCTTACACCGAACACTGAAGCTTTCTTT
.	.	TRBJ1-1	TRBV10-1	CASSRTQGTEAFF	TGCGCCAGCAGTAGAACGCAGGGGACTGAAGCTTTCTTT
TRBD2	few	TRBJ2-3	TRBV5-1	CASKKLAGADTQYF	TGCGCCAGCAAGAAACTAGCGGGGGCAGATACGCAGTATTTT